This T cell receptor beta chain derives from a study of T cell responses to AZD1222 COVID-19 vaccine. V shed 2 bases and J shed 5 bases, with 15 bases lying between them. Germline V gene lookup returns CDR1 LNHDA and CDR2 SQIVND (reference sequence). CDR3 length: 15 residues. This table comes from immunoSEQ multiplex PCR, and its TCRdb copy is limited to in-frame clones, with some not included. The sample consists of under 140,000 clones, roughly 92% of them appearing once. Sequencing was performed on peripheral blood, taken 28 days after the second AZD1222 dose. This clonotype was obtained from an adult who received the AZD1222 COVID-19 vaccine. This chain joins TRBV19 and TRBJ2-5; D possibly corresponds to TRBD2 (7 bases). The CDR3 DNA sequence: TGTGCCAGTAGTATATGGGACGGGGGGCTGGAGACCCAGTACTTC. It is translated as CASSIWDGGLETQYF.